A selection of T cell receptor beta chains follows, all from one sample in a study of OX40 agonist ivuxolimab in advanced cancers. The protocol was immunoSEQ multiplex PCR, while the TCRdb copy is restricted to in-frame clones and leaves out a portion. The sample carries about 76,000 clones, around 82% recorded once. This sample comprised CD4+ or CD8+ T cells sorted from blood, obtained in a trial of the OX40 agonist ivuxolimab. Source of these receptors: an adult with an advanced solid tumor such as melanoma, head and neck, liver or kidney cancer. CDR3s include the opening cysteine and the closing phenylalanine or tryptophan. A D gene is named only where the DNA matches it firmly. Clone size is shown for a subset of rows, as once, few, many or a class of expanded clone.

v_call	d_call	clone_size	j_call	cdr3_aa	cdr3_nt
TRBV27	TRBD1	-	TRBJ1-4	CASSLRTGGGEKLFF	TGTGCCAGCAGTCTCCGGACAGGGGGCGGTGAAAAACTGTTTTTT
TRBV5-1	TRBD1	-	TRBJ1-2	CASSLNTGTGRGYTF	TGCGCCAGCAGCTTAAACACCGGGACAGGGCGTGGCTACACCTTC
TRBV6-5	TRBD1	-	TRBJ2-7	CASHAGGGRYEQYF	TGTGCCAGTCATGCAGGGGGCGGACGCTACGAGCAGTACTTC
TRBV5-1	-	once	TRBJ2-5	CASSLGQKETQYF	TGCGCCAGCAGCTTGGGACAGAAAGAGACCCAGTACTTC
TRBV9	-	-	TRBJ1-1	CASSVGGDTEAFF	TGTGCCAGCAGCGTAGGTGGGGACACTGAAGCTTTCTTT
TRBV19	TRBD2	few	TRBJ2-5	CASSIASGRFETQYF	TGTGCCAGTAGTATAGCGAGCGGGAGGTTTGAGACCCAGTACTTC
TRBV6-5	-	-	TRBJ1-1	CASLRGPNTEAFF	TGTGCCAGCCTTAGGGGACCGAACACTGAAGCTTTCTTT
TRBV6-5	-	-	TRBJ2-3	CASSWLGGTDTQYF	TGTGCCAGCAGTTGGTTGGGGGGCACAGATACGCAGTATTTT
TRBV4-2	TRBD1	-	TRBJ1-1	CASSQGQGAKNTEAFF	TGTGCCAGCAGCCAAGGACAGGGGGCTAAGAACACTGAAGCTTTCTTT
TRBV18	-	-	TRBJ1-3	CASSREAGNTIYF	TGTGCCAGCTCTCGAGAGGCAGGAAACACCATATATTTT
TRBV4-2	TRBD2	once	TRBJ2-7	CASSQLAGQPEQYF	TGTGCCAGCAGCCAGTTAGCGGGGCAACCCGAGCAGTACTTC
TRBV5-1	TRBD2	-	TRBJ2-7	CASSLVPGGPYEQYF	TGCGCCAGCAGCTTGGTACCGGGAGGGCCTTACGAGCAGTACTTC
TRBV7-3	-	-	TRBJ2-4	CASSLTGVRDIQYF	TGTGCCAGCAGCTTAACGGGGGTTAGGGACATTCAGTACTTC
TRBV7-6	TRBD1	-	TRBJ2-5	CASSQGTAPQETQYF	TGTGCCAGCAGTCAGGGGACAGCGCCCCAAGAGACCCAGTACTTC
TRBV6-5	TRBD1	once	TRBJ1-1	CASSYFGRGLSTEAFF	TGTGCCAGCAGTTACTTTGGCAGGGGGCTAAGCACTGAAGCTTTCTTT
TRBV14	-	-	TRBJ2-5	CASSHREGGEYQETQYF	TGTGCCAGCAGCCACCGCGAGGGCGGAGAGTACCAAGAGACCCAGTACTTC
TRBV9	-	once	TRBJ1-2	CASSARDGLLGYTF	TGTGCCAGCAGCGCTAGGGACGGTTTATTGGGCTACACCTTC
TRBV5-6	-	-	TRBJ2-5	CASSLAGRAYQETQYF	TGTGCCAGCAGCTTGGCCGGCAGGGCGTACCAAGAGACCCAGTACTTC
TRBV5-6	TRBD2	-	TRBJ2-7	CASSPTVDRTSEQYF	TGTGCCAGCAGCCCGACAGTGGATCGGACTAGCGAGCAGTACTTC
TRBV10-2	TRBD2	-	TRBJ2-3	CASTDARTSGGAEDTQYF	TGCGCCAGCACCGACGCCCGGACTAGCGGGGGGGCCGAAGATACGCAGTATTTT
TRBV7-9	-	-	TRBJ1-4	CASSLVAGTIIEKLFF	TGTGCCAGCAGCTTAGTGGCAGGGACGATTATTGAAAAACTGTTTTTT
TRBV7-3	-	-	TRBJ1-6	CASSSSGIYNSPLHF	TGTGCCAGCAGCTCCTCTGGGATTTATAATTCACCCCTCCACTTT
TRBV11-2	TRBD1	-	TRBJ2-4	CASSLRTQGVLAKNIQYF	TGTGCCAGCAGCTTAAGAACGCAGGGGGTCTTAGCCAAAAACATTCAGTACTTC